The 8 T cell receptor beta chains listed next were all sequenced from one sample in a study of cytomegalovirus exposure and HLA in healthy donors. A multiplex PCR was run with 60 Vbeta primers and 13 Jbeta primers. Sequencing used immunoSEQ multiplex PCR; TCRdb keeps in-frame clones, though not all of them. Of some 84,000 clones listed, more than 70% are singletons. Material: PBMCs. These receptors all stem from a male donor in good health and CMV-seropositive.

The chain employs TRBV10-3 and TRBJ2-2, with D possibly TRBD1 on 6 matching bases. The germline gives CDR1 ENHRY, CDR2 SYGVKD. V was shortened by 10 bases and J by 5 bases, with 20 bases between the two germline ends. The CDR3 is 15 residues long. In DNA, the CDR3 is TGTGCCACTCTTACAGGGACAATAGGGACCGGGGAGCTGTTTTTT. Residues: CATLTGTIGTGELFF.

CDR3 sequence reads: CASSLSSGEYNEQFF. The CDR3 DNA reads TGTGCCAGCAGTTTATCTAGCGGAGAATACAATGAGCAGTTCTTC. V usage is TRBV27 and J usage is TRBJ2-1, with a possible D match to TRBD2 (6 bases). The CDR3 loop spans 15 amino acids. CDR1 and CDR2 from the germline V gene are MNHEY and SMNVEV (reference sequence). V lost 0 bases, J lost 4 bases, and 10 bases lay in between.

In nucleotides, the CDR3 is TGCGCCAGCAGCCAAGATTCCCCGGGACTAGCGCAACCAAGGGAGTACTTC. Translated, it gives CASSQDSPGLAQPREYF. The V call is TRBV4-3, the J call TRBJ2-7; TRBD2 matches 10 bases. The V and J ends lost 0 bases and 11 bases, in that order; junction bases with no gene match: 16. The CDR3 has 17 residues. The germline gives CDR1 LGHNA, CDR2 YSLEER.

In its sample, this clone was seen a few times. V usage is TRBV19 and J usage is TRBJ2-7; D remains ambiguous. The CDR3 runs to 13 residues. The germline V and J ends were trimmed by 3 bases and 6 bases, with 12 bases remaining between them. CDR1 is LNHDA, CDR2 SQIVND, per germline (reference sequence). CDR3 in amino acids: CASSILLESEQYF. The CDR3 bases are TGTGCCAGTAGTATCCTCCTGGAGAGCGAGCAGTACTTC. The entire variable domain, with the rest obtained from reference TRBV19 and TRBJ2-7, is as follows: DGGITQSPKYLFRKEGQNVTLSCEQNLNHDAMYWYRQDPGQGLRLIYYSQIVNDFQKGDIAEGYSVSREKKESFPLTVTSAQKNPTAFYLCASSILLESEQYFGPGTRLTVT.

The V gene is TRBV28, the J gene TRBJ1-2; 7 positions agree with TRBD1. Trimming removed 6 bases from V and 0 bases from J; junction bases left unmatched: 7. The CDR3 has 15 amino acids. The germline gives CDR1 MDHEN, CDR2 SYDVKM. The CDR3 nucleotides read TGTGCCAGCAGAGGGGGCCCGTTAGCTAACTATGGCTACACCTTC. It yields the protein CASRGGPLANYGYTF.

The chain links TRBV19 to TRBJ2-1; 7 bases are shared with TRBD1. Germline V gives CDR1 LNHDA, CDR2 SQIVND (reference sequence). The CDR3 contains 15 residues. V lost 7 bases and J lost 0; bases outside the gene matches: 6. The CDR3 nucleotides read TGTGCCAGTACCACGGACAGGAGCTCCTACAATGAGCAGTTCTTC. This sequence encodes CASTTDRSSYNEQFF.

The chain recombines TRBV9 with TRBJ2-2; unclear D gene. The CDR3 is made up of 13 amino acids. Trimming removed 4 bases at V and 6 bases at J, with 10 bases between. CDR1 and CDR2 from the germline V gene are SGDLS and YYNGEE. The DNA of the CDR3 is TGTGCCAGCAGCCCAAGAGAGGCCGGGGAGCTGTTTTTT. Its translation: CASSPREAGELFF.

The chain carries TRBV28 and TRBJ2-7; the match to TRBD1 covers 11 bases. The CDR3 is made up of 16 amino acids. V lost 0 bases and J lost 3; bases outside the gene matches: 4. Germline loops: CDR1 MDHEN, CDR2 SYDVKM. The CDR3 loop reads CASSLWGTGGNYEQYF. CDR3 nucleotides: TGTGCCAGCAGTTTATGGGGGACAGGGGGAAACTACGAGCAGTACTTC.